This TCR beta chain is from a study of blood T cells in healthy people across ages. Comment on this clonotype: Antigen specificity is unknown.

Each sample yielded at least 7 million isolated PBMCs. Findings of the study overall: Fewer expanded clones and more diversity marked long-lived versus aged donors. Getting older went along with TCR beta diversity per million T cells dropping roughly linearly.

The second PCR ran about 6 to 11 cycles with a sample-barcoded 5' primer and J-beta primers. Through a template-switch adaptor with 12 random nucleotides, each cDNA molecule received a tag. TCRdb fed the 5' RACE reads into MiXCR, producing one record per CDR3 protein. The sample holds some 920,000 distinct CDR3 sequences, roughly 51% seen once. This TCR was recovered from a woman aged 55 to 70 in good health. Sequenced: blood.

Here the CDR3 reads CASKVLAGVINEQFF. In DNA, the CDR3 is TGTGCCAGCAAGGTTCTAGCGGGAGTTATAAATGAGCAGTTCTTC. The chain recombines TRBV2 with TRBJ2-1; 10 positions match TRBD2. V was clipped by 7 bases and J by 7 bases; unmatched bases: 10. The germline V gene has CDR1 SNHLY and CDR2 FYNNEI. There are 15 residues in the CDR3.